These 22 T cell receptor beta chains came from one sample sequenced in a study of blood T cell repertoires in COVID-19 (dated by TCRdb to about 2020). The library was built by means of the immunoSEQ multiplex PCR assay. As stored in TCRdb, this immuneACCESS dataset retains in-frame rearrangements with V and J assigned. A fraction of the clones does not appear; measured against another copy, unresolved V genes explain less than half of the discrepancy, and the remainder lacks a known reason. The sample data list around 300,000 clones, and approximately 90% of these were observed just once. The top ten clonotypes cover roughly 2.5% of the sample. Specimen: PBMCs or T cells enriched from blood (not recorded which). The receptors here all came from a woman between 18 and 30 years old who had recovered from COVID-19.

The chain is built from TRBV18 and TRBJ2-2; D not resolved. Germline V gene sequence: CDR1 KGHSH, CDR2 LQKENI. The CDR3 has 12 residues. Trimming removed 5 bases from V and 5 bases from J, with 6 bases in between. The DNA for the CDR3 is TGTGCCAGCTCAACAGTTACCGGGGAGCTGTTTTTT. It specifies CASSTVTGELFF.

This rearrangement joins TRBV6-5 to TRBJ2-5; possible D gene TRBD1, 5 bases. The CDR3 has 14 residues. CDR1 is MNHEY, CDR2 SVGAGI, per germline. V was pared by 6 bases and J by 1 base, with 12 bases between. CDR3 sequence: CASRTRQTQETQYF. The CDR3 nucleotides read TGTGCCAGCAGAACTCGACAGACCCAAGAGACCCAGTACTTC.

The chain uses TRBV19 and TRBJ2-7; D uncertain. The CDR3 length is 13 residues. Trimming removed 3 bases from V and 3 bases from J, with 9 bases in between. Germline-derived CDR1 and CDR2 are LNHDA and SQIVND (reference sequence). This chain's CDR3 is CASSMLVGYEQYF. The CDR3 nucleotides read TGTGCCAGTAGTATGCTAGTAGGCTACGAGCAGTACTTC.

The chain joins TRBV7-3 to TRBJ1-1; D unresolved. The CDR3 is made up of 12 amino acids. Deletions cut 2 bases from V and 6 bases from J, with 7 bases between. Germline V lookup: CDR1 SGHTA, CDR2 FQGTGA. The CDR3 loop is CASSLGQSEAFF. The CDR3 DNA is TGTGCCAGCAGCTTAGGTCAGTCTGAAGCTTTCTTT. The full variable domain, completed using reference TRBV7-3 and TRBJ1-1, is GAGVSQTPSNKVTEKGKYVELRCDPISGHTALYWYRQSLGQGPEFLIYFQGTGAADDSGLPNDRFFAVRPEGSVSTLKIQRTERGDSAVYLCASSLGQSEAFFGQGTRLTVV.

The gene calls are TRBV5-4 and TRBJ1-1; 9 nucleotides line up with TRBD1. CDR1 and CDR2 (germline): SGHNT, YYREEE (reference sequence). The CDR3 spans 17 residues. V was pared by 5 bases and J by 3 bases, with 14 bases of the junction left unmatched. The DNA of the CDR3 is TGTGCCAGCAGGTTGCACCGGGACAGGGAGTGGGACACTGAAGCTTTCTTT. It encodes CASRLHRDREWDTEAFF.

This chain uses TRBV28 with TRBJ1-5; TRBD1 aligns across 7 bases. Germline V CDR1 and CDR2: MDHEN, SYDVKM. CDR3 length: 17 residues. Germline trimming cut 6 bases from V and 0 bases from J; bases unmatched to any gene: 11. This CDR3 is CASSRDRDFYSNQPQHF. DNA of the CDR3: TGTGCCAGCAGCCGTGACAGGGACTTTTATAGCAATCAGCCCCAGCATTTT.

This sequence joins TRBV5-5 and TRBJ2-5; 9 bases fit TRBD1. V was pared by 2 bases and J by 2 bases, with 4 bases of the junction left unmatched. The germline gives CDR1 SGHKS, CDR2 YYEKEE (reference sequence). The CDR3 extends over 15 amino acids. The CDR3 region is CASSFRQGGQETQYF. CDR3 nucleotide sequence: TGTGCCAGCAGCTTCAGACAGGGGGGGCAAGAGACCCAGTACTTC.

This chain joins TRBV4-1 and TRBJ2-5, with a weak D call TRBD1 (6 bases). The V and J ends lost 2 bases and 5 bases respectively, with 15 bases between them. Germline lookup yields CDR1 MGHRA and CDR2 YSYEKL. There are 15 residues in the CDR3. The CDR3 nucleotides are TGCGCCAGCAGCCAACTGGGGAACAGGGTGGAGACCCAGTACTTC. This translates into CASSQLGNRVETQYF.

This chain connects TRBV5-6 to TRBJ1-5, with 10 positions matching TRBD1. CDR1 is SGHDT and CDR2 is YYEEEE in the germline V gene. V lost 2 bases to trimming and J lost 2 bases; unmatched junction nucleotides: 4. The CDR3 has 16 amino acids. CDR3 DNA: TGTGCCAGCAGCTTACTCGGACAGGGGGGCAATCAGCCCCAGCATTTT. Residues: CASSLLGQGGNQPQHF.

This chain connects TRBV6-4 to TRBJ2-3, with TRBD2 matching over 9 bases. The V and J ends lost 2 bases and 2 bases, in that order; junction bases with no gene match: 5. The CDR3 runs to 16 residues. Germline CDR1 and CDR2: MRHNA and SNTAGT. As DNA, the CDR3 is TGTGCCAGCAGTGACCCAAAGCGGGGGGACACAGATACGCAGTATTTT. This encodes CASSDPKRGDTDTQYF.

CDR3 protein: CASSRGLAGDTDTQYF. CDR3 in DNA: TGTGCCAGCAGCCGCGGACTAGCGGGGGACACAGATACGCAGTATTTT. The chain recombines TRBV2 with TRBJ2-3; 13 nucleotides agree with TRBD2. The CDR3 length is 16 residues. The V gene end was trimmed by 6 bases and the J gene end by 2 bases; junction bases not matched to a gene: 5. Looked up from germline, CDR1 is SNHLY and CDR2 is FYNNEI.

CDR3 DNA sequence: TGTGCCAGCAGCTTAGTCGCAGGGGGGAGCACTGAAGCTTTCTTT. Amino acid sequence: CASSLVAGGSTEAFF. V gene TRBV7-9 combines with J gene TRBJ1-1; 7 bases fit TRBD1. The CDR3 loop spans 15 amino acids. With 1 base clipped from V and 4 bases from J, the junction kept 6 bases outside the gene matches. The germline CDR1 and CDR2 sequences are SEHNR and FQNEAQ (reference sequence). The entire variable domain, with the rest obtained from reference TRBV7-9 and TRBJ1-1, is as follows: DTGVSQNPRHKITKRGQNVTFRCDPISEHNRLYWYRQTLGQGPEFLTYFQNEAQLEKSRLLSDRFSAERPKGSFSTLEIQRTEQGDSAMYLCASSLVAGGSTEAFFGQGTRLTVV.

The V and J genes are TRBV5-4 and TRBJ2-7, with TRBD1 matching over 7 bases. V shed 0 bases, J shed 0 bases, and the junction held 6 bases outside the gene matches. This CDR3 region has 16 residues. Per germline, CDR1 SGHNT and CDR2 YYREEE (reference sequence). In DNA, the CDR3 is TGTGCCAGCAGCTTGGCCGAACAGGGGAGCTCCTACGAGCAGTACTTC. Its translation: CASSLAEQGSSYEQYF.

The chain has TRBV5-1 and TRBJ1-1; 8 nucleotides match TRBD1. V shed 3 bases, J shed 6 bases, and the junction held 7 bases outside the gene matches. CDR3 length equals 14 residues. Germline CDR1 is SGHRS and CDR2 is YFSETQ. The CDR3 here is CASSSQGASSEAFF. CDR3 DNA: TGCGCCAGCAGCTCTCAGGGGGCTAGCTCTGAAGCTTTCTTT.

Turning to this clone: Other nucleotide sequences from this sample produce the same CDR3. V and J are TRBV5-1 and TRBJ2-5; unclear D gene. Germline V gene data show CDR1 as SGHRS and CDR2 as YFSETQ. There are 11 residues in the CDR3. The V gene lost 4 bases and the J gene lost 2 bases, with 3 bases spanning the gap. The CDR3 loop reads CASSLQETQYF. For the CDR3, the DNA is TGCGCCAGCAGCCTGCAAGAGACCCAGTACTTC.

The chain has TRBV3-1 (or the pseudogene TRBV3-2) and TRBJ2-5; 9 positions match TRBD2. With 1 base clipped from V and 5 bases from J, the junction kept 11 bases outside the gene matches. CDR1 is LGHDT and CDR2 is YNNKEL in the germline V gene (reference sequence). The CDR3 covers 17 residues. The CDR3 region has the DNA TGTGCCAGCAGCCAAGGGATAGCGGGGGTATTTGGGGAGACCCAGTACTTC. Encoded protein: CASSQGIAGVFGETQYF.

This sequence joins TRBV4-1 and TRBJ2-5, with 7 bases aligning to TRBD2. The germline V gene encodes CDR1 MGHRA and CDR2 YSYEKL. CDR3 length: 16 amino acids. The J segment lost 0 bases and the V segment lost 2 bases, leaving 6 bases of the junction unmatched. The CDR3 DNA reads as TGCGCCAGCAGCCAATGGGGAGGGCGAGACCAAGAGACCCAGTACTTC. It yields the protein CASSQWGGRDQETQYF.

With regard to this clone: This same CDR3 is encoded by further DNA sequences in the sample. This sequence joins TRBV5-4 and TRBJ1-2; 8 bases align to TRBD1. V shed 5 bases and J 4 bases; nucleotides not matched to a gene: 7. CDR1 SGHNT and CDR2 YYREEE come from the germline V gene (reference sequence). The CDR3 runs to 14 residues. The CDR3 bases are TGTGCCAGCAGGCCCGGACAGGGTTCCTATGGCTACACCTTC. This translates into CASRPGQGSYGYTF.

This clone was counted a single time. The J gene is TRBJ1-5, the V gene TRBV5-6, with 8 bases fitting TRBD1. Looked up from germline, CDR1 is SGHDT and CDR2 is YYEEEE. The CDR3 spans 13 residues. V lost 4 bases and J lost 5; bases outside the gene matches: 2. CDR3 nucleotide sequence: TGTGCCAGCAGCGGACAGGGTCATCAGCCCCAGCATTTT. It is translated as CASSGQGHQPQHF.

The chain has TRBV10-2 and TRBJ2-7, with D tentatively TRBD1 (6 bases). Deletions cut 5 bases from V and 2 bases from J, with 10 bases between. From germline, CDR1 is WSHSY and CDR2 SAAADI. This CDR3 spans 13 amino acids. This CDR3 is CASSQGLAYEQYF. CDR3 DNA sequence: TGCGCCAGCAGTCAGGGGTTAGCCTACGAGCAGTACTTC.

The V gene is TRBV5-4, the J gene TRBJ1-1; D uncertain. The CDR3 covers 14 residues. Germline V lookup: CDR1 SGHNT, CDR2 YYREEE (reference sequence). V lost 0 bases and J lost 6, with 12 bases in between. CDR3 bases: TGTGCCAGCAGCTTGGAGGCACCGAGCGCTGAAGCTTTCTTT. Translated, it gives CASSLEAPSAEAFF.

The chain joins TRBV12-5 to TRBJ1-3; D unclear. Trimming shortened V by 6 bases and J by 4 bases, and 13 bases separated the two germline ends. The CDR3 is 14 residues long. The germline CDR1 and CDR2 sequences are LGHNT and FRNRAP. The CDR3 reads CASGRGESGNTIYF. The CDR3 nucleotides read TGTGCTAGTGGCCGGGGAGAATCAGGAAACACCATATATTTT.